In its sample, the clone carrying this T cell receptor beta chain was seen many times. The germline CDR1 and CDR2 sequences are SGHTA and FQGNSA. The trim removed 5 bases at V and 4 bases at J, leaving 8 bases unmatched. The CDR3 has 16 residues. RNA transcripts were the template for amplifying TCR beta CDR3 regions. Carried out on the TCR CDR3, a first-round RT-PCR used the HTBI primer set. MiXCR, applied by TCRdb to the multiplex PCR reads, yields one record per CDR3 protein. Here the sample spans approximately 560,000 distinct CDR3 sequences, around a sixth being singletons. The sample originates from a study of T cells in Graves' hyperthyroidism and ophthalmopathy.

The V and J genes are TRBV7-2 and TRBJ2-1; 10 nucleotides agree with TRBD2. The source is a woman aged 25 to 39 with Graves' hyperthyroidism. The source material was blood. The CDR3 reads CASSRFGLAAYNEQFF. CDR3 bases: TGTGCCAGCAGCAGATTCGGACTAGCGGCATACAATGAGCAGTTCTTC.